These 18 T cell receptor beta chains came from one sample sequenced in a study of technical replicates of blood from a handful of donors. Some clones are missing from TCRdb's copy, which holds only in-frame ones; the method was immunoSEQ multiplex PCR. Among 75,000 to 100,000 clones, roughly 94% were seen once, and the ten largest hold less than 0.3%. The sample comprised T cells isolated from PBMCs. These receptors were taken from a human donor in good health.

The V gene is TRBV15, the J gene TRBJ2-5; D might be TRBD2 (5 bases). CDR1 and CDR2 (germline): LNHNV, YYDKDF (reference sequence). V was trimmed by 0 bases and J by 5 bases, leaving 10 bases between them. There are 14 residues in the CDR3. This chain's CDR3 is CATSRDRGEETQYF. The CDR3 DNA is TGTGCCACCAGCAGAGATCGGGGAGAGGAGACCCAGTACTTC.

This rearrangement joins TRBV2 to TRBJ2-1; TRBD1 agrees at 9 bases. V was clipped by 3 bases and J by 6 bases; unmatched bases: 9. Germline assignment: CDR1 SNHLY and CDR2 FYNNEI. This CDR3 contains 16 residues. The CDR3 loop reads CASSDWDRVPSNEQFF. In DNA, the CDR3 is TGTGCCAGCAGTGATTGGGACAGGGTTCCCTCCAATGAGCAGTTCTTC.

The rearrangement joins TRBV13 to TRBJ2-7, with D possibly being TRBD1 (6 bases). V was cut by 2 bases and J by 2 bases, with 10 bases left in between. There are 14 residues in the CDR3. Germline V lookup: CDR1 PRHDT, CDR2 FYEKMQ (reference sequence). This CDR3 is CASSLPDRPYEQYF. DNA of the CDR3: TGTGCCAGCAGCTTACCCGACAGGCCCTACGAGCAGTACTTC.

J is TRBJ1-1 and V is TRBV2; 7 positions agree with TRBD1. This CDR3 comprises 15 residues. Germline assignment: CDR1 SNHLY and CDR2 FYNNEI. Germline trimming cut 7 bases from V and 7 bases from J; bases unmatched to any gene: 15. DNA for the CDR3: TGTGCCAGCAAGGAGATTTCGGGACAGAGCGTTGAAGCTTTCTTT. Translation gives CASKEISGQSVEAFF.

The chain employs TRBV19 and TRBJ1-5, with 11 nucleotides matching TRBD1. Trimming cost V 10 bases and J 4 bases; bases outside gene matches: 6. The length of the CDR3 is 14 residues. Germline V gene data show CDR1 as LNHDA and CDR2 as SQIVND (reference sequence). This CDR3 is CATAGQGGNQPQHF. The CDR3 coding sequence is TGTGCCACAGCGGGACAGGGGGGGAATCAGCCCCAGCATTTT.

The chain uses TRBV28 and TRBJ1-2; D perhaps matches TRBD1 (5 bases). Deletions cut 3 bases from V and 7 bases from J, with 9 bases between. CDR1 and CDR2 from the germline V gene are MDHEN and SYDVKM. CDR3 length equals 12 residues. CDR3 sequence reads: CASSFGATGYTF. DNA for the CDR3: TGTGCCAGCAGTTTTGGGGCTACTGGCTACACCTTC.

This clone appeared a single time. The chain employs TRBV25-1 and TRBJ1-1; D not resolved. The CDR3 extends over 14 amino acids. Trimming took 2 bases from V and 3 from J, leaving 10 bases between them. From germline, CDR1 is MGHDK and CDR2 SYGVNS. The chain's CDR3 is CASSEPGLYTEAFF. CDR3 DNA: TGTGCCAGCAGTGAACCCGGACTGTACACTGAAGCTTTCTTT.

The rearrangement uses TRBV28 and TRBJ2-2; 12 bases match TRBD2. V gave up 6 bases and J gave up 3 bases; unmatched junction bases: 8. The CDR3 sequence is 17 residues long. Looked up from germline, CDR1 is MDHEN and CDR2 is SYDVKM. The chain's CDR3 is CASRTLLAGGHTGELFF. The CDR3 DNA sequence: TGTGCCAGCAGGACTTTACTAGCGGGAGGACACACCGGGGAGCTGTTTTTT.

The table lists this clone with a count of one. The chain couples TRBV18 to TRBJ1-1; no clear D. CDR1 and CDR2 (germline): KGHSH, LQKENI. The germline V and J ends were trimmed by 6 bases and 0 bases, with 8 bases remaining between them. The CDR3 consists of 13 residues. The CDR3 DNA is TGTGCCAGCTCGCCTACAGTGAACACTGAAGCTTTCTTT. Amino acid sequence: CASSPTVNTEAFF.

V gene TRBV28 combines with J gene TRBJ2-2; D is perhaps TRBD1 (5 bases). CDR1 is MDHEN and CDR2 is SYDVKM in the germline V gene. V shed 2 bases and J shed 0 bases, with 10 bases lying between them. The length of the CDR3 is 16 residues. DNA of the CDR3: TGTGCCAGCAGTTTAACGACAGTCGCGAACACCGGGGAGCTGTTTTTT. Amino acids: CASSLTTVANTGELFF.

The chain uses TRBV28 and TRBJ2-1, with 10 bases fitting TRBD2. The V gene's germline CDR1 is MDHEN and CDR2 SYDVKM. V dropped 1 base and J dropped 6; count of bases not matched to a gene: 21. The CDR3 length is 21 residues. The CDR3 protein is CASSLFYLRTSGRGGGNEQFF. CDR3 sequence (DNA): TGTGCCAGCAGTTTATTCTATCTACGGACTAGCGGTAGGGGAGGAGGCAATGAGCAGTTCTTC.

The V gene is TRBV6-5, the J gene TRBJ1-1; perhaps TRBD1 as D (6 bases). The CDR3 extends over 14 amino acids. Trimming stripped 2 bases from V and 4 bases from J, with 11 bases between. The germline V gene encodes CDR1 MNHEY and CDR2 SVGAGI. The CDR3 nucleotides are TGTGCCAGCAGTTACCTAGGACAGCTCACTGAAGCTTTCTTT. Translating gives CASSYLGQLTEAFF.

This clone was seen just once. This chain links TRBV7-3 with TRBJ1-2, with D possibly being TRBD1 (6 bases). The V and J ends lost 6 bases and 4 bases respectively, with 18 bases between them. This CDR3 is 15 amino acids long. Germline CDR1 SGHTA, CDR2 FQGTGA. CDR3 in amino acids: CASSPTGGAAYGYTF. CDR3 in DNA: TGTGCCAGCAGTCCCACCGGGGGGGCAGCCTATGGCTACACCTTC.

The DNA for the CDR3 is TGTGCCAGCAGCTTTCGGGGTTCCTACGAGCAGTACTTC. It translates to CASSFRGSYEQYF. This chain connects TRBV5-4 to TRBJ2-7, with a tentative D call TRBD2 (5 bases). There are 13 residues in the CDR3. Germline CDR1 reads SGHNT; CDR2 reads YYREEE (reference sequence). The ends were cut back, 2 bases at V and 1 base at J, with 7 bases in the middle.

The V call is TRBV4-2, the J call TRBJ2-1; TRBD2 might be the D (5 bases). The CDR3 loop spans 14 amino acids. The germline gives CDR1 LGHNA, CDR2 YNFKEQ. V lost 0 bases, J lost 4 bases, and 7 bases lay in between. The CDR3 reads CASSQDQRYNEQFF. For the CDR3, the DNA is TGTGCCAGCAGCCAAGATCAGCGGTACAATGAGCAGTTCTTC.

The rearrangement links TRBV28 to TRBJ1-1; D gene unclear. CDR1 is MDHEN, CDR2 SYDVKM, per germline. The CDR3 runs 13 residues. Trimming removed 5 bases from V and 2 bases from J, with 9 bases in between. CDR3 in amino acids: CASSLSPNTEAFF. CDR3 DNA: TGTGCCAGCAGTCTCTCTCCTAACACTGAAGCTTTCTTT.

V usage is TRBV7-6 and J usage is TRBJ2-2, with 9 positions matching TRBD1. The CDR3 totals 16 residues. J lost 6 bases, V lost 4 bases, and 9 bases had no gene match. Germline V gives CDR1 SGHVS, CDR2 FNYEAQ. In DNA form, the CDR3 reads TGTGCCAGCAGCTCCGGACAGGGGTTTTATGCCGGGGAGCTGTTTTTT. It codes for CASSSGQGFYAGELFF.

The genes are TRBV7-7 and TRBJ2-1; 11 bases agree with TRBD2. Germline V CDR1 and CDR2: SSHAT, FNYEAQ (reference sequence). With V trimmed by 5 bases and J by 7 bases, 1 base remained unmatched. CDR3 size: 13 residues. In nucleotides, the CDR3 is TGTGCCAGCAGCCCTAGCGGGAGGAATGAGCAGTTCTTC. Translating gives CASSPSGRNEQFF.